The clone carrying this T cell receptor (beta chain) has only one observation. What it binds is not known. Whenever a sample was processed, at least 7 million PBMCs were isolated. The amount of total RNA extracted per sample was at least 5 micrograms. The data are from a study of blood T cells in healthy people across ages. Whole-study results and caveats: When set beside aged donors, long-lived donors presented more naive CD4+ cells and higher diversity. Getting older went along with TCR beta diversity per million T cells dropping roughly linearly.

A J-beta primer mix and a sample-barcoded 5' primer were used in a second PCR of about 7 to 11 cycles. TCRdb re-analysed the 5' RACE reads in MiXCR, keeping a single row per CDR3 protein. The sample lists 700,000 or so distinct CDR3 sequences, approximately 40% occurring once. Sequencing used blood. This receptor was obtained from a man aged 80 or over in good health.

DNA for the CDR3: TGTGCCAGCGTCAGGACTAGCGGGATCGCAGATACGCAGTATTTT. Translation: CASVRTSGIADTQYF. The rearrangement links TRBV6-1 to TRBJ2-3; 12 bases align to TRBD2. In germline, CDR1 is MNHNS, CDR2 SASEGT. The length of the CDR3 is 15 residues. The trim removed 8 bases at V and 4 bases at J, leaving 7 bases unmatched.